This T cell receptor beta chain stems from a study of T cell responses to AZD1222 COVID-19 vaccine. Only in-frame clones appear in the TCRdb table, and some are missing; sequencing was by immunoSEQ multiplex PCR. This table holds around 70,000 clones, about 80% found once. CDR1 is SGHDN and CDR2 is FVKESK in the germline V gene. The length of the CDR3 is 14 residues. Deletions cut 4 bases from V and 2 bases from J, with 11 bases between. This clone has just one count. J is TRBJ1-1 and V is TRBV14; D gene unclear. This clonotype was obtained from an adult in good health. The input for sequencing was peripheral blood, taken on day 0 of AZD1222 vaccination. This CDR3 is CASSRAGGNTEAFF. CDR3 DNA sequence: TGTGCCAGCAGCCGGGCAGGAGGTAACACTGAAGCTTTCTTT.